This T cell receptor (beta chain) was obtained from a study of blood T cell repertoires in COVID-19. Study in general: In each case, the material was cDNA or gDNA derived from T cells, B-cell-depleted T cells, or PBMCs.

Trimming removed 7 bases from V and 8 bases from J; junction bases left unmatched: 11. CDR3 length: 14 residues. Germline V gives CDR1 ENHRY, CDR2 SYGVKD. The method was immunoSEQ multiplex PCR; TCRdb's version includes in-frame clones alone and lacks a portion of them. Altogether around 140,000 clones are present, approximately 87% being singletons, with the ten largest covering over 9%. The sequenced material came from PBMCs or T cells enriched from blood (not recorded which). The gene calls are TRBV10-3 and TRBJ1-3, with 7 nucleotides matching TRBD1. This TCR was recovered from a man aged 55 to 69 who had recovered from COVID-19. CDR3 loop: CAINTPGQSDTIYF. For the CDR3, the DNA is TGTGCCATCAATACCCCGGGACAGAGTGACACCATATATTTT.